Listed below are T cell receptor beta chains from one sample, sequenced in a study of shared clonotypes between healthy human individuals. The assay was immunoSEQ multiplex PCR, and TCRdb's table has in-frame clones only and misses some. The sample consists of 550,000 to 850,000 clones, roughly two thirds of them appearing once. Material: memory CD4+ T cells sorted from blood. Source of these receptors: a woman aged 30 to 39 in good health. Both conserved end residues are part of each CDR3. D genes are given only for firm matches. Size tells how often a clone was seen (once, few, many) or the class of an expanded clone, and some rows leave it out.

D	J	V	size	CDR3	DNA
.	TRBJ1-4	TRBV19	.	CASSIEKEPHGEKLFF	TGTGCCAGTAGTATCGAGAAAGAACCTCACGGTGAAAAACTGTTTTTT
.	TRBJ2-6	TRBV11-2	many	CASSLGGDNVLTF	TGTGCCAGCAGCTTAGGAGGTGACAACGTCCTGACTTTC
.	TRBJ2-5	TRBV11-1	.	CASSTAGATGFGTQYF	TGTGCCAGCAGCACCGCCGGGGCTACGGGGTTTGGGACCCAGTACTTC
.	TRBJ2-4	TRBV28	once	CASSLMGLASNIQYF	TGTGCCAGCAGTCTCATGGGACTCGCTTCAAACATTCAGTACTTC
.	TRBJ2-1	TRBV11-3	.	CASSQLTKLRDEQFF	TGTGCCAGCAGCCAGCTGACCAAGTTGAGGGATGAGCAGTTCTTC
.	TRBJ1-1	TRBV25-1	many	CASDDSPGTEAFF	TGTGCCAGCGACGACAGTCCCGGCACTGAAGCTTTCTTT
.	TRBJ2-1	TRBV29-1	.	CSAPRVVEPYEQFF	TGCAGCGCTCCCCGGGTCGTAGAACCATATGAGCAGTTCTTC
TRBD1	TRBJ2-7	TRBV28	few	CASSSSPGQGAGYEQYF	TGTGCCAGCAGTTCCTCCCCGGGACAGGGGGCCGGGTACGAGCAGTACTTC
.	TRBJ2-2	TRBV18	.	CASSPKGENGELFF	TGTGCCAGCTCACCAAAGGGGGAAAACGGGGAGCTGTTTTTT
.	TRBJ1-3	TRBV28	.	CASSFRDTIYF	TGTGCCAGCAGTTTTCGGGACACCATATATTTT
.	TRBJ2-7	TRBV28	.	CASNSSPTYEQYF	TGTGCCAGTAATTCTAGTCCCACCTACGAGCAGTACTTC
TRBD1	TRBJ1-2	TRBV5-4	once	CASSWGTGKTYGYTF	TGTGCCAGCAGCTGGGGGACAGGGAAGACCTATGGCTACACCTTC
TRBD1	TRBJ2-7	TRBV2	.	CASNGQGLEQYF	TGTGCCAGCAACGGACAGGGGCTCGAGCAGTACTTC
TRBD2	TRBJ2-7	TRBV5-1	once	CASSPGTSTAYEQYF	TGCGCCAGCAGCCCCGGGACTAGCACTGCCTACGAGCAGTACTTC
TRBD1	TRBJ1-5	TRBV6-1	.	CASTDRGYSNQPQHF	TGTGCCAGCACGGACAGGGGTTATAGCAATCAGCCCCAGCATTTT
TRBD1	TRBJ1-4	TRBV9	.	CASSVGTGAGNEKLFF	TGTGCCAGCAGCGTAGGGACAGGGGCGGGTAATGAAAAACTGTTTTTT
.	TRBJ1-2	TRBV27	.	CASIPRWGHNYGYTF	TGTGCCAGCATCCCACGATGGGGCCATAACTATGGCTACACCTTC
TRBD2	TRBJ2-1	TRBV5-4	.	CASSQVGVAGNNEQFF	TGTGCCAGCAGCCAAGTCGGGGTAGCGGGGAACAATGAGCAGTTCTTC
TRBD2	TRBJ2-7	TRBV5-1	once	CASSLRASGPGEQYF	TGCGCCAGCAGCTTGAGAGCTAGCGGCCCCGGCGAGCAGTACTTC
TRBD1	TRBJ1-4	TRBV27	.	CASGDRGNEKLFF	TGTGCCAGCGGAGACAGGGGGAATGAAAAACTGTTTTTT
.	TRBJ2-7	TRBV28	.	CASRRPGGALIYEQYF	TGTGCCAGCCGACGCCCAGGTGGGGCGCTAATCTACGAGCAGTACTTC
.	TRBJ1-5	TRBV4-1	.	CASSQDLNREGKNQPQHF	TGCGCCAGCAGCCAAGATCTGAACAGGGAAGGGAAGAATCAGCCCCAGCATTTT